Listed here is a single TCR beta chain. Its specificity is not known. This entry is derived from a study of cytomegalovirus exposure and HLA in healthy donors. The CDR3 runs 14 residues. CDR1 is MDHEN and CDR2 is SYDVKM in the germline V gene. Trimming took 7 bases from V and 4 from J, leaving 16 bases between them. A multiplex PCR was run with 60 Vbeta primers and 13 Jbeta primers. Profiled with immunoSEQ multiplex PCR; TCRdb holds only in-frame clones, not every one. The table includes under 300,000 clones, roughly 90% detected once. Broader study findings: V- and J-gene trimming in TCR beta was tied to a missense DCLRE1C variant by an analysis performed later.

This sequence was found in a man in his forties in good health and CMV-seropositive. The chain has TRBV28 and TRBJ1-2; no definite D call. The source material was PBMCs. For the CDR3, the DNA is TGTGCCAGCACCACGGGAGGGCTAGGCTATGGCTACACCTTC. Protein: CASTTGGLGYGYTF.